Following are 30 T cell receptor beta chains from one sample sequenced in a study of T cells in Graves' hyperthyroidism and ophthalmopathy. Amplified TCR beta CDR3 regions derived from RNA transcripts. Using the HTBI primer set, a first-round RT-PCR was run on the TCR CDR3. MiXCR, run by TCRdb on the multiplex PCR reads, gives a single entry per CDR3 protein. The sample shows roughly 500,000 distinct CDR3 sequences, 40% to 55% of them seen only once. Sequenced input: peripheral blood or thyroid tissue (not recorded which). These receptors were collected from an adult woman with Graves' disease, either hyperthyroidism or ophthalmopathy (not recorded which).

The V and J genes are TRBV27 and TRBJ1-5; 8 bases are shared with TRBD1. V shed 5 bases, J shed 6 bases, and the junction held 6 bases outside the gene matches. Germline CDR1 reads MNHEY; CDR2 reads SMNVEV (reference sequence). The length of the CDR3 is 14 residues. This chain's CDR3 is CASSPGGIGQPQHF. The CDR3 DNA follows: TGTGCCAGCAGTCCAGGGGGCATCGGTCAGCCCCAGCATTTT.

This clonotype was seen a single time. This sequence joins TRBV7-2 and TRBJ2-7; D remains unclear. Trimming took 0 bases from V and 3 from J, leaving 12 bases between them. CDR3 length: 15 residues. Germline V gives CDR1 SGHTA, CDR2 FQGNSA. The CDR3 nucleotides read TGTGCCAGCAGCTTAGCGGCCAGTTTCTTCTACGAGCAGTACTTC. Amino acid sequence: CASSLAASFFYEQYF.

As regards this clonotype: One end of the junction is discordant with germline, which a read error may explain. The V call is TRBV10-3, the J call TRBJ2-2; D might be TRBD2 (6 bases). The CDR3 sequence is 15 residues long. Germline V lookup: CDR1 ENHRY, CDR2 SYGVKD. CDR3 coding DNA: TGTGCCAGCAGTGACTCGCACGGGAGTGGCGGGGAGCTGTTTTTT. Its protein product is CASSDSHGSGGELFF.

CDR3 loop: CASSVALGTGDRNYGYTF. The DNA of the CDR3 is TGTGCCAGCAGCGTAGCCCTGGGGACAGGGGACCGAAACTATGGCTACACCTTC. J is TRBJ1-2 and V is TRBV9; 10 positions agree with TRBD1. The germline V gene has CDR1 SGDLS and CDR2 YYNGEE. This CDR3 is 18 amino acids long. J was trimmed by 2 bases and V by 0 bases; bases with no gene match: 10.

This clonotype has a count of ten or more. The CDR3 protein is CASSSRMGGGYTF. CDR3 nucleotide sequence: TGTGCCAGCAGCTCCCGAATGGGGGGAGGCTACACCTTC. The chain combines TRBV7-2 with TRBJ1-2; possibly TRBD1 for D (5 bases). The CDR3 has 13 residues. Deletions cut 4 bases from V and 8 bases from J, with 14 bases between. Germline-derived CDR1 and CDR2 are SGHTA and FQGNSA. The full variable domain, its missing parts supplied by reference TRBV7-2 and TRBJ1-2, is GAGVSQSPSNKVTEKGKDVELRCDPISGHTALYWYRQSLGQGLEFLIYFQGNSAPDKSGLPSDRFSAERTGGSVSTLTIQRTQQEDSAVYLCASSSRMGGGYTFGSGTRLTVV.

This clonotype appeared a few times. The chain links TRBV3-1 to TRBJ1-1; D remains ambiguous. The CDR3 runs to 15 residues. Deletions cut 1 base from V and 4 bases from J, with 13 bases between. CDR1 LGHDT and CDR2 YNNKEL come from the germline V gene (reference sequence). In nucleotides, the CDR3 is TGTGCCAGCAGCCAAGGGAGGGTGATCAGCACTGAAGCTTTCTTT. Protein product: CASSQGRVISTEAFF.

Of note for this clonotype: The junction shows a germline mismatch at one end, possibly a read error. This sequence joins TRBV4-2 and TRBJ2-5; D is ambiguous. The CDR3 is made up of 12 amino acids. Germline V gene sequence: CDR1 LGHNA, CDR2 YNFKEQ. The CDR3 loop is CASSQDRTRQNF. The CDR3 coding sequence is TGTGCCAGCAGCCAAGACAGGACGCGCCAGAACTTC.

V gene TRBV7-2 combines with J gene TRBJ1-1; 9 bases line up with TRBD1. The CDR3 length is 15 residues. J gave up 3 bases and V 2 bases, and 4 bases lay outside the gene matches. Germline assignment: CDR1 SGHTA and CDR2 FQGNSA. The CDR3 sequence: CASSLFGDRDTEAFF. The CDR3 DNA follows: TGTGCCAGCAGCTTATTTGGGGACAGGGACACTGAAGCTTTCTTT.

This clonotype was recorded at least ten times. V and J are TRBV5-5 and TRBJ1-2, with 8 bases lining up with TRBD1. V lost 4 bases and J lost 0; bases outside the gene matches: 11. Per the germline V gene, CDR1 is SGHKS and CDR2 is YYEKEE (reference sequence). The CDR3 is 17 amino acids. CDR3: CASSPSGMTGANYGYTF. The CDR3 nucleotides are TGTGCCAGCAGCCCGAGCGGGATGACAGGGGCTAACTATGGCTACACCTTC.

The genes are TRBV5-1 and TRBJ2-3, with D perhaps TRBD2 (6 bases). Germline lookup yields CDR1 SGHRS and CDR2 YFSETQ. Trimming removed 5 bases from V and 0 bases from J, with 7 bases in between. The CDR3 is 13 residues long. The CDR3 protein is CASRRGSTDTQYF. In DNA, the CDR3 is TGCGCCAGCAGGCGGGGCAGCACAGATACGCAGTATTTT.

With respect to this clonotype: The junction departs from germline at one end; a sequencing error may be responsible. The gene calls are TRBV7-9 and TRBJ1-2; D perhaps matches TRBD1 (5 bases). In germline, CDR1 is SEHNR, CDR2 FQNEAQ (reference sequence). This CDR3 spans 13 amino acids. The CDR3 coding sequence is TGTGCCGGCAGCGGGACTCCTGACTATGGCCACACCTTC. It translates to CAGSGTPDYGHTF.

This clonotype was seen a single time. A much more abundant neighbour one base away suggests this may be a read error. The chain is built from TRBV2 and TRBJ2-5; 8 nucleotides agree with TRBD2. The V gene's germline CDR1 is SNHLY and CDR2 FYNNEI. The CDR3 has 16 amino acids. V was clipped by 8 bases and J by 4 bases; unmatched bases: 15. CDR3 in amino acids: CASRFPSGGVRETQYF. In nucleotides, the CDR3 is TGTGCCAGCCGCTTCCCCTCGGGGGGGGTGAGAGAGACCCAGTACTTC. Drawing the rest from reference TRBV2 and TRBJ2-5, the complete variable domain is EPEVTQTPSHQVTQMGQEVILRCVPISNHLYFYWYRQILGQKVEFLVSFYNNEISEKSEIFDDQFSVERPDGSNFTLKIRSTKLEDSAMYFCASRFPSGGVRETQYFGPGTRLLVL.

The CDR3 DNA is TGCGCCAGCAGCTACCTGGACAGTAATGAGCAGTTCTTC. Its protein product is CASSYLDSNEQFF. V usage is TRBV5-1 and J usage is TRBJ2-1; D may be TRBD1 (6 bases). This CDR3 has 13 residues. Germline V gene data show CDR1 as SGHRS and CDR2 as YFSETQ. V was clipped by 3 bases and J by 7 bases, with 11 bases between them.

V usage is TRBV9 and J usage is TRBJ1-6, with D possibly matching TRBD1 (6 bases). Germline lookup yields CDR1 SGDLS and CDR2 YYNGEE. The CDR3 extends over 14 amino acids. Trimming shortened V by 5 bases and J by 7 bases, and 13 bases separated the two germline ends. CDR3 loop: CASRGRGVNSPLHF. CDR3 coding DNA: TGTGCCAGCAGGGGCAGGGGCGTAAATTCACCCCTCCACTTT.

J is TRBJ1-1 and V is TRBV29-1, with TRBD1 identical over 8 bases. Germline V gene data show CDR1 as SQVTM and CDR2 as ANQGSEA. The CDR3 runs to 14 residues. With 7 bases clipped from V and 4 bases from J, the junction kept 11 bases outside the gene matches. As DNA, the CDR3 is TGCAGCGCCACAGGGGGAGGACAGGGCACTGAAGCTTTCTTT. Translation gives CSATGGGQGTEAFF.

This rearrangement joins TRBV19 to TRBJ2-7; 9 positions match TRBD2. CDR1 and CDR2 (germline): LNHDA, SQIVND (reference sequence). The J segment lost 6 bases and the V segment lost 9 bases, leaving 15 bases of the junction unmatched. The CDR3 sequence is 15 residues long. CDR3 in amino acids: CASTQRTSVQSEQYF. The CDR3 DNA reads TGTGCCAGCACCCAACGGACTAGCGTACAGTCCGAGCAGTACTTC.

The chain carries TRBV7-3 and TRBJ2-7; 9 bases align to TRBD1. The germline CDR1 and CDR2 sequences are SGHTA and FQGTGA. After removal of 5 bases from V and 0 bases from J, the junction contained 5 bases not matched to a gene. The CDR3 is 15 amino acids. For the CDR3, the DNA is TGTGCCAGCAGCGCCACGACAGGGGGCTCCTACGAGCAGTACTTC. Residues: CASSATTGGSYEQYF.

This clonotype was detected a few times. V usage is TRBV28 and J usage is TRBJ1-4; D might be TRBD1 (5 bases). Germline CDR1 and CDR2: MDHEN and SYDVKM. The germline V and J ends were trimmed by 6 bases and 8 bases, with 10 bases remaining between them. CDR3 length: 12 residues. The CDR3 DNA reads TGTGCCAGCAGGGGAAAGGGGGAAAAACTGTTTTTT. Residues: CASRGKGEKLFF.

The chain carries TRBV29-1 and TRBJ2-5; either TRBD1 or TRBD2 may fit D (5 bases each). This CDR3 is 13 amino acids long. The germline V gene has CDR1 SQVTM and CDR2 ANQGSEA. The germline V and J ends were trimmed by 1 base and 5 bases, with 11 bases remaining between them. The CDR3 nucleotides read TGCAGCGTTGAAGGGGGACGGTTGGAGACCCAGTACTTC. It specifies CSVEGGRLETQYF. The full variable domain, completed using reference TRBV29-1 and TRBJ2-5, is SAVISQKPSRDICQRGTSLTIQCQVDSQVTMMFWYRQQPGQSLTLIATANQGSEATYESGFVIDKFPISRPNLTFSTLTVSNMSPEDSSIYLCSVEGGRLETQYFGPGTRLLVL.

This clonotype occurred many times. The chain combines TRBV29-1 with TRBJ2-5; no clear D gene. The CDR3 is 13 amino acids. Deletions cut 3 bases from V and 9 bases from J, with 17 bases between. Germline loops: CDR1 SQVTM, CDR2 ANQGSEA. The CDR3 region is CSVDLGPRWAQYF. The CDR3 DNA is TGCAGCGTTGATTTGGGCCCGAGGTGGGCCCAGTACTTC. Drawing the rest from reference TRBV29-1 and TRBJ2-5, the complete variable domain is SAVISQKPSRDICQRGTSLTIQCQVDSQVTMMFWYRQQPGQSLTLIATANQGSEATYESGFVIDKFPISRPNLTFSTLTVSNMSPEDSSIYLCSVDLGPRWAQYFGPGTRLLVL.

V is TRBV7-9 and J is TRBJ1-3; no firm D call. V was cut by 7 bases and J by 3 bases, with 19 bases left in between. The CDR3 covers 16 residues. Germline V gene sequence: CDR1 SEHNR, CDR2 FQNEAQ (reference sequence). CDR3 nucleotide sequence: TGTGCCAGCAACAAGACCGTGGTGGGCTGTGGAAACACCATATATTTT. It translates to CASNKTVVGCGNTIYF.

The chain uses TRBV20-1 and TRBJ2-7; 8 positions agree with TRBD1. This CDR3 has 15 residues. Germline CDR1 and CDR2: DFQATT and SNEGSKA (reference sequence). Losses at the gene ends were 0 bases for V and 6 bases for J; bases not matched to a gene: 10. The CDR3 loop reads CSARDLQGGGSEQYF. Here the CDR3 DNA reads TGCAGTGCTAGAGACCTACAGGGGGGAGGATCCGAGCAGTACTTC.

This clonotype was found a few times. The chain uses TRBV12-3 or TRBV12-4 and TRBJ2-7, with D uncertain. The CDR3 runs 13 residues. The ends were cut back, 4 bases at V and 6 bases at J, with 13 bases in the middle. Here the CDR3 reads CASSSKRASEQYF. For the CDR3, the DNA is TGTGCCAGCAGTTCTAAGCGCGCCTCCGAGCAGTACTTC.

The chain combines TRBV11-2 with TRBJ2-7; D assignment may be TRBD1 or TRBD2 (5 bases each). The CDR3 extends over 15 amino acids. Germline lookup yields CDR1 SGHAT and CDR2 FQNNGV. V was trimmed by 0 bases and J by 3 bases, leaving 12 bases between them. CDR3 sequence reads: CASSLDSGGLYEQYF. The CDR3 DNA follows: TGTGCCAGCAGCTTAGATAGTGGGGGTCTCTACGAGCAGTACTTC.

CDR3 bases: TGTGCCAGCAGTGGAACCGTGACCCAGTACTTC. As protein: CASSGTVTQYF. The genes are TRBV2 and TRBJ2-5; D ambiguous. CDR1 is SNHLY, CDR2 FYNNEI, per germline. The germline V and J ends were trimmed by 4 bases and 7 bases, with 7 bases remaining between them. CDR3 length: 11 residues.

This chain uses TRBV10-3 with TRBJ2-5; D call uncertain. CDR3 length equals 16 residues. Germline CDR1 ENHRY, CDR2 SYGVKD. The V end lost 0 bases, the J end lost 2 bases, and 13 bases lay between the germline ends. The CDR3 DNA follows: TGTGCCATCAGTGAGTCGTGGAATCTAGAACAAGAGACCCAGTACTTC. Its translation: CAISESWNLEQETQYF.

This clonotype showed up just a few times. The chain links TRBV29-1 to TRBJ2-7, with D possibly being TRBD1 (6 bases). Germline CDR1 SQVTM, CDR2 ANQGSEA. The ends were cut back, 8 bases at V and 4 bases at J, with 12 bases in the middle. The CDR3 contains 11 residues. CDR3 in amino acids: CSTKQGYEQYF. CDR3 DNA sequence: TGCAGCACAAAACAGGGTTACGAGCAGTACTTC.

As concerns this clonotype: Sequence at one end of the junction differs from germline and may be a read error. Written as DNA, the CDR3 is TGTGCCACCAGTACTCAGGGATCCAATCAGCCCCAGCATTTT. Translated: CATSTQGSNQPQHF. V usage is TRBV6-2 or TRBV6-3 and J usage is TRBJ1-5; D may be TRBD1 (5 bases). Germline CDR1 and CDR2: MNHEY and SVGEGT. The CDR3 is 14 residues long.

The chain carries TRBV6-6 and TRBJ1-2, with 7 bases identical to TRBD1. The CDR3 is 14 residues long. Germline CDR1 MNHNY, CDR2 SVGAGI (reference sequence). Trimming at V came to 4 bases and at J to 4 bases, leaving 6 bases not matched to a gene. CDR3 region: CASSLFGDSYGYTF. DNA for the CDR3: TGTGCCAGCAGTTTATTTGGGGACAGCTATGGCTACACCTTC.

About this clonotype itself: Being one base from a much bigger clone, this may be a read error. This CDR3 reads CSATRGTSGDDGYTF. The CDR3 DNA sequence: TGCAGTGCTACCCGGGGCACTTCCGGGGACGATGGCTACACCTTC. The rearrangement links TRBV20-1 to TRBJ1-2; D possibly corresponds to TRBD1 (5 bases). CDR1 is DFQATT, CDR2 SNEGSKA, per germline (reference sequence). The CDR3 spans 15 residues. The V end was cut by 4 bases, the J end by 6 bases, with 21 bases between.